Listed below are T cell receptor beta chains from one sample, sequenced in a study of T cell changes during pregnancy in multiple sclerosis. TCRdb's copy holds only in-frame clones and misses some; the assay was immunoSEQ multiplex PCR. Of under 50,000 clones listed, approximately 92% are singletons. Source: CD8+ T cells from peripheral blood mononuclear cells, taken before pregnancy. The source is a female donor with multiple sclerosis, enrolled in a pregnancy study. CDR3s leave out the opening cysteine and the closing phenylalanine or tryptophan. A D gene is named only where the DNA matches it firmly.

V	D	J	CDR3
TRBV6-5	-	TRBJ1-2	ASSYARAGGYT
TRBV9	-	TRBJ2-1	ASSVGSRGDNEQF
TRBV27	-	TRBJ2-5	ASSSTVNKQETQY
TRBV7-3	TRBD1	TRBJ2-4	ASSRRDRPTGNIQY
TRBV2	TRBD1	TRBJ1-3	ASSADRGSGNTIY
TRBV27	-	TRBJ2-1	ASSLAWARGHEQF
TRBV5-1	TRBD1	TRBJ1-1	ASSFRETGTGGVDTEAF
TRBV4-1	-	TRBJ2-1	ASSPYRTGQYNEQF
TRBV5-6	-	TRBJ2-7	ASSPVPGHPRSYEQY
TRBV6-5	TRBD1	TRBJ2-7	ASRTGGTAYEQY
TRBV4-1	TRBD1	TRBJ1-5	ASSQEPLGTGIQPQH